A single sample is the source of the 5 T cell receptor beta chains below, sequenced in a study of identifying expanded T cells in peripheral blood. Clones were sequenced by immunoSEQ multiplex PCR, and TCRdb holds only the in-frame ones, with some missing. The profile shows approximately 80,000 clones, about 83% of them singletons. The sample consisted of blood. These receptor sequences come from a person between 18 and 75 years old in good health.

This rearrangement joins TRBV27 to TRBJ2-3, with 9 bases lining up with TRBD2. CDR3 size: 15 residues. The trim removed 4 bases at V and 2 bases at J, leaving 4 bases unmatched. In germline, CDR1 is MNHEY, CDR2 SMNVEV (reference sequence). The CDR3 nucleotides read TGTGCCAGCAGTTGGGGCGGGAGGGTCACAGATACGCAGTATTTT. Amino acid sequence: CASSWGGRVTDTQYF.

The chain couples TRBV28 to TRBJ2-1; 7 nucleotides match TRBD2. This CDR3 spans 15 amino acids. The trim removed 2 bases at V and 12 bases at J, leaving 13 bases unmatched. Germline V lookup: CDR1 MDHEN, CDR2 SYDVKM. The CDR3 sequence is CASSLLGLESLGQFF. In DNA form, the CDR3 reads TGTGCCAGCAGTTTACTCGGACTAGAAAGTCTGGGGCAGTTCTTC. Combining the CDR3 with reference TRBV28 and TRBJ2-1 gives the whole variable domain DVKVTQSSRYLVKRTGEKVFLECVQDMDHENMFWYRQDPGLGLRLIYFSYDVKMKEKGDIPEGYSVSREKKERFSLILESASTNQTSMYLCASSLLGLESLGQFFGPGTRLTVL.

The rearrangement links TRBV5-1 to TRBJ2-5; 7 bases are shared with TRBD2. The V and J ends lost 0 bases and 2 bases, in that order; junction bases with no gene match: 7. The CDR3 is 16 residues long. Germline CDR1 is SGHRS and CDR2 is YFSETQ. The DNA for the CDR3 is TGCGCCAGCAGCTTGGGTAGCGGGCAGAATCAAGAGACCCAGTACTTC. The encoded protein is CASSLGSGQNQETQYF. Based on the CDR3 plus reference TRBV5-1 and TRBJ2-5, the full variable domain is KAGVTQTPRYLIKTRGQQVTLSCSPISGHRSVSWYQQTPGQGLQFLFEYFSETQRNKGNFPGRFSGRQFSNSRSEMNVSTLELGDSALYLCASSLGSGQNQETQYFGPGTRLLVL.

CDR3 in amino acids: CASNGRNRNTIYF. The CDR3 region has the DNA TGTGCCAGCAATGGTAGAAATCGAAACACCATATATTTT. This chain links TRBV28 with TRBJ1-3; D unresolved. The length of the CDR3 is 13 residues. CDR1 is MDHEN, CDR2 SYDVKM, per germline. The V end lost 7 bases, the J end lost 5 bases, and 12 bases lay between the germline ends.

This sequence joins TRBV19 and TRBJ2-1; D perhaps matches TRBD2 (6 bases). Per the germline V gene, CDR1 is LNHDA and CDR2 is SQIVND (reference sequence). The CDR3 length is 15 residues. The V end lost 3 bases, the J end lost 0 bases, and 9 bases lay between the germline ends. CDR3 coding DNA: TGTGCCAGTAGTATTAGCGGAGACTCCTACAATGAGCAGTTCTTC. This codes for CASSISGDSYNEQFF. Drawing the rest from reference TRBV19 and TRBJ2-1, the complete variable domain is DGGITQSPKYLFRKEGQNVTLSCEQNLNHDAMYWYRQDPGQGLRLIYYSQIVNDFQKGDIAEGYSVSREKKESFPLTVTSAQKNPTAFYLCASSISGDSYNEQFFGPGTRLTVL.